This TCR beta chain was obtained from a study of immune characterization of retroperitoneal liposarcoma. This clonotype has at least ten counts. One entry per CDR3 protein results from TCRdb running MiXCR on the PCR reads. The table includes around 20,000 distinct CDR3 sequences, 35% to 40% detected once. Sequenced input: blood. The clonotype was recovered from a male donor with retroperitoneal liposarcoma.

The CDR3 nucleotides read TGTGCCAGCAGTTACTCCGGGGAGGCGGGTGGCTACACCTTC. Protein sequence: CASSYSGEAGGYTF. V is TRBV6-6 and J is TRBJ1-2, with no clear D. This CDR3 region has 14 residues. V lost 0 bases and J lost 7, with 12 bases in between. Germline-derived CDR1 and CDR2 are MNHNY and SVGAGI (reference sequence).